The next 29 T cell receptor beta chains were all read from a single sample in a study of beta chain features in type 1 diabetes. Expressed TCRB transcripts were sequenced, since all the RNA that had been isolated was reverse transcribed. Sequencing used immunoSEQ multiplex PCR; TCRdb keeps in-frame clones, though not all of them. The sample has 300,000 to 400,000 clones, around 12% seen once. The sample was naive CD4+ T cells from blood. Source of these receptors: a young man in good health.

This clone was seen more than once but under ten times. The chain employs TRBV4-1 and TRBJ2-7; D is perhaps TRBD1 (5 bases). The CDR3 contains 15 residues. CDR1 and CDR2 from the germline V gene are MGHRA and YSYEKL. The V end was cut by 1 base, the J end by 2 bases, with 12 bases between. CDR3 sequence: CASSQVRQGTYEQYF. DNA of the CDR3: TGCGCCAGCAGCCAAGTCAGGCAGGGCACCTACGAGCAGTACTTC.

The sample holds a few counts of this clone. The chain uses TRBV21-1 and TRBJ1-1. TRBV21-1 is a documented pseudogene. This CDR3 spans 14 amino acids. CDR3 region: CASSNGGGNTEAFF. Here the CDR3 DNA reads TGTGCCAGCAGCAATGGGGGGGGGAACACTGAAGCTTTCTTT.

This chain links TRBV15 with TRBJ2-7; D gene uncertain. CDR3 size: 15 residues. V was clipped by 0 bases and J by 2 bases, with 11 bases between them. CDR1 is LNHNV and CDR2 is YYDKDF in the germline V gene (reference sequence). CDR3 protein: CATSRDGGGTYEQYF. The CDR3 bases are TGTGCCACCAGCAGAGATGGCGGCGGCACCTACGAGCAGTACTTC.

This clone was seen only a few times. CDR3 DNA sequence: TGTGCCAGCAGTCCGGGACTTGCCGCTACGCAGTATTTT. This gives the protein CASSPGLAATQYF. This rearrangement joins TRBV6-5 to TRBJ2-3; a weak D match, TRBD2 (6 bases). V was shortened by 5 bases and J by 8 bases, with 14 bases between the two germline ends. This CDR3 has 13 amino acids. From germline, CDR1 is MNHEY and CDR2 SVGAGI.

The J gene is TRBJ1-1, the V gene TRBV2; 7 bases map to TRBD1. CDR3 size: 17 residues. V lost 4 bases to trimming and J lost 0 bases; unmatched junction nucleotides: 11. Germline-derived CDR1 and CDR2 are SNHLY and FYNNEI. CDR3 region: CASSGVKGAGLNTEAFF. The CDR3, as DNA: TGTGCCAGCAGTGGGGTAAAGGGGGCCGGATTGAACACTGAAGCTTTCTTT. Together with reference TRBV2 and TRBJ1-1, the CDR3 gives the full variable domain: EPEVTQTPSHQVTQMGQEVILRCVPISNHLYFYWYRQILGQKVEFLVSFYNNEISEKSEIFDDQFSVERPDGSNFTLKIRSTKLEDSAMYFCASSGVKGAGLNTEAFFGQGTRLTVV.

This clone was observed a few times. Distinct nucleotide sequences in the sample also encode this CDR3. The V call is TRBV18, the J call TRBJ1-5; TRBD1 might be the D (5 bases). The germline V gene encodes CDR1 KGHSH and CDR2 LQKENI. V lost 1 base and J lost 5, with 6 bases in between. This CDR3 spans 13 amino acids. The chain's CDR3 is CASSPQGDQPQHF. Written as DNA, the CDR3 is TGTGCCAGCTCACCACAAGGGGATCAGCCCCAGCATTTT.

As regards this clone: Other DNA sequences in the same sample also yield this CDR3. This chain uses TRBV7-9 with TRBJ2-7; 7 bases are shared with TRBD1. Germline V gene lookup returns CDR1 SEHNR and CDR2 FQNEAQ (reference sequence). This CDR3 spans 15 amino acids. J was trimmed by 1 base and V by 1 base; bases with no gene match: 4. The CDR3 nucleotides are TGTGCCAGCAGCTTAGGACAGGGTGTGTCCTACGAGCAGTACTTC. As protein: CASSLGQGVSYEQYF.

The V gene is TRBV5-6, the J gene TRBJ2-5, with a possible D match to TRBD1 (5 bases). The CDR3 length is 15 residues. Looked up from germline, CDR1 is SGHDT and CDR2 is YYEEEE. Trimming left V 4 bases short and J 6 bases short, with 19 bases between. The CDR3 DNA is TGTGCCAGCAGCCCCATCAGGGAACCGGAGCAGACCCAGTACTTC. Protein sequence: CASSPIREPEQTQYF.

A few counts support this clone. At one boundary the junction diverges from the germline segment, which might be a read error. The CDR3 loop reads CSATGGSSEQYF. CDR3 in DNA: TGCAGCGCGACAGGGGGCTCCTCCGAGCAGTACTTC. The V gene is TRBV29-1, the J gene TRBJ2-7, with 10 positions matching TRBD1. Looked up from germline, CDR1 is SQVTM and CDR2 is ANQGSEA. The CDR3 covers 12 residues.

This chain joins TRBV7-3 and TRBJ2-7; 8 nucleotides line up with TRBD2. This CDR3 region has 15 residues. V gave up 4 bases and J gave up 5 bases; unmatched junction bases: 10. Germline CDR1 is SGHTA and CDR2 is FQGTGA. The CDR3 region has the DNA TGTGCCAGCAGCTCATCCGGGACTAGTTCCAACGAGCAGTACTTC. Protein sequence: CASSSSGTSSNEQYF.

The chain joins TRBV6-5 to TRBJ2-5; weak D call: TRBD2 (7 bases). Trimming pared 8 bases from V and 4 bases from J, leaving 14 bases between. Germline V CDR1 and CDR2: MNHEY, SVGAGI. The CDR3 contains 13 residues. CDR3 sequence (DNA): TGTGCCAGCGTACCGGGGGGCACAGAGACCCAGTACTTC. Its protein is CASVPGGTETQYF.

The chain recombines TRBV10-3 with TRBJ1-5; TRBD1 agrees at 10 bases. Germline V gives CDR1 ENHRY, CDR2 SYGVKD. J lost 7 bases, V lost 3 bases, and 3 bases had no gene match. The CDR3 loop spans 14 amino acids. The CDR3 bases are TGTGCCATCAGTGACGGGACAGGGGTCCAGCCCCAGCATTTT. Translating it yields CAISDGTGVQPQHF.

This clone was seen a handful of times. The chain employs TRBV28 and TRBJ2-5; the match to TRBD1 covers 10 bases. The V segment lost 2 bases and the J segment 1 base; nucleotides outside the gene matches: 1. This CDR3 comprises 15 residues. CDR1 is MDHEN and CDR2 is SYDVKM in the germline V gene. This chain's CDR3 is CASSLRTGGQETQYF. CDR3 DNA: TGTGCCAGCAGTTTAAGGACAGGGGGCCAAGAGACCCAGTACTTC.

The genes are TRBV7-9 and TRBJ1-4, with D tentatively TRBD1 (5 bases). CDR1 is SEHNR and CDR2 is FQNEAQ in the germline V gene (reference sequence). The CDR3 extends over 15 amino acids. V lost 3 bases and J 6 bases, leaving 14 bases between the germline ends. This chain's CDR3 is CASSLGGGYDEKLFF. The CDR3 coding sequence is TGTGCCAGCAGCTTGGGGGGGGGATACGATGAAAAACTGTTTTTT.

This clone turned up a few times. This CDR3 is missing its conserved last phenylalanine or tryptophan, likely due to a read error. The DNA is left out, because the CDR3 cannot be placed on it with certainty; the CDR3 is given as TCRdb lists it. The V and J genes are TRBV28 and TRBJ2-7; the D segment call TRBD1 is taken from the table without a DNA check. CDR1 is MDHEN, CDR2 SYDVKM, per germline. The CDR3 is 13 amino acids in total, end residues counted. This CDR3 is CASSSPGQGAFVL.

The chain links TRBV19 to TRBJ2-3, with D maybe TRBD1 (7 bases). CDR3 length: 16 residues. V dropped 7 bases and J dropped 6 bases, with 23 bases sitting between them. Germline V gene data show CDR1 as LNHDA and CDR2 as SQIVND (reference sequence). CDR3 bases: TGTGCCAGTACCTCAAGGGGGTACGGGGGACAGGATACGCAGTATTTT. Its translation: CASTSRGYGGQDTQYF.

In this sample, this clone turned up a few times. The CDR3 nucleotides read TGTGCCAGCAGCTTTCGGGGGGTCGGGGAGACCCAGTACTTC. This sequence encodes CASSFRGVGETQYF. This chain joins TRBV11-2 and TRBJ2-5; 7 positions match TRBD2. This CDR3 has 14 residues. Germline V gene data show CDR1 as SGHAT and CDR2 as FQNNGV. V trimming: 3 bases; J trimming: 5 bases; junction bases outside the gene matches: 6.

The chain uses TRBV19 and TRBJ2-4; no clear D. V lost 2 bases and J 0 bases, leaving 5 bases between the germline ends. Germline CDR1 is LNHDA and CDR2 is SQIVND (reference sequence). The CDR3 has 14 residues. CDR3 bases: TGTGCCAGTAGTATAAGACTAGCCAAAAACATTCAGTACTTC. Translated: CASSIRLAKNIQYF.

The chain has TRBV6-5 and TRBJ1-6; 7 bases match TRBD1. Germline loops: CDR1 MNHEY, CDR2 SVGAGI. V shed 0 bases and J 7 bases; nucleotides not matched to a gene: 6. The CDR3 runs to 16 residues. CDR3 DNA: TGTGCCAGCAGTTACTCGAACAGGGGAGGCAATTCACCCCTCCACTTT. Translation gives CASSYSNRGGNSPLHF.

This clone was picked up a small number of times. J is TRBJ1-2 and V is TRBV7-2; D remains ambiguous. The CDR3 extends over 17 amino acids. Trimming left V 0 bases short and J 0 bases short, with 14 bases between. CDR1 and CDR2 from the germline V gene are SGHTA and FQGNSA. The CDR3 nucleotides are TGTGCCAGCAGCTTAGCAGCAGGCAGAAGGTCTAACTATGGCTACACCTTC. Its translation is CASSLAAGRRSNYGYTF.

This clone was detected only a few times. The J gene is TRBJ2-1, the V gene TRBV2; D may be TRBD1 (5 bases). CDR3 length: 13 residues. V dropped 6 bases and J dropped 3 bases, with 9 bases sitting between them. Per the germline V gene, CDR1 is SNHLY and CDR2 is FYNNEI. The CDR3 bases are TGTGCCAGCAGGAGAGACAGCTACAATGAGCAGTTCTTC. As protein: CASRRDSYNEQFF.

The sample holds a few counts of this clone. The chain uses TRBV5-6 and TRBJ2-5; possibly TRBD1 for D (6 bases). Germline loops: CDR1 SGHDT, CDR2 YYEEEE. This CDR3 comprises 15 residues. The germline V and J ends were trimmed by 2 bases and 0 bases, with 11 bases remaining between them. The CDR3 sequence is CASSFFPGDQETQYF. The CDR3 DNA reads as TGTGCCAGCAGCTTTTTCCCAGGGGACCAAGAGACCCAGTACTTC.

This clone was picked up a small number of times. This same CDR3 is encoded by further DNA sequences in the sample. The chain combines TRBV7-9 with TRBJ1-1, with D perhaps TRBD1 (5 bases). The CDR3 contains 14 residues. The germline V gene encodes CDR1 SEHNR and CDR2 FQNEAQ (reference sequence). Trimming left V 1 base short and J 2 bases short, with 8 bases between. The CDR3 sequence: CASSLGGGNTEAFF. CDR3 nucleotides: TGTGCCAGCAGCTTAGGGGGCGGTAACACTGAAGCTTTCTTT. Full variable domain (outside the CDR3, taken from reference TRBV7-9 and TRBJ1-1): DTGVSQNPRHKITKRGQNVTFRCDPISEHNRLYWYRQTLGQGPEFLTYFQNEAQLEKSRLLSDRFSAERPKGSFSTLEIQRTEQGDSAMYLCASSLGGGNTEAFFGQGTRLTVV.

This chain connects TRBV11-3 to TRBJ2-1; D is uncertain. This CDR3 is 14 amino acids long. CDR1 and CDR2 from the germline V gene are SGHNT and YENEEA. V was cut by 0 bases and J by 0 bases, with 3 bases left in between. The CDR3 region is CASSLDSSYNEQFF. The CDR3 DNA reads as TGTGCCAGCAGCTTAGATAGCTCCTACAATGAGCAGTTCTTC.

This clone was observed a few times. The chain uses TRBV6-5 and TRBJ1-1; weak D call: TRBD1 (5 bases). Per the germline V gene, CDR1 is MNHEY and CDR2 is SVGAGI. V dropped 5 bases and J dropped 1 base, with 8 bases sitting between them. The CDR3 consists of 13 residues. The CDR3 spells CASSPRGNTEAFF. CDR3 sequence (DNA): TGTGCCAGCAGTCCTAGGGGGAACACTGAAGCTTTCTTT.

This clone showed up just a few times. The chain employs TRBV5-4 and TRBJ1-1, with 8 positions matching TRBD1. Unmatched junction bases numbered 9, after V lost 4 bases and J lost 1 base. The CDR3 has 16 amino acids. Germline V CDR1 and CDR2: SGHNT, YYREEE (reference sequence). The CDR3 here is CASSLYTGGQNTEAFF. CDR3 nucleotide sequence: TGTGCCAGCAGCCTATATACAGGGGGGCAGAACACTGAAGCTTTCTTT. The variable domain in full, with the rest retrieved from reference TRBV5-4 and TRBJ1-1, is ETGVTQSPTHLIKTRGQQVTLRCSSQSGHNTVSWYQQALGQGPQFIFQYYREEENGRGNFPPRFSGLQFPNYSSELNVNALELDDSALYLCASSLYTGGQNTEAFFGQGTRLTVV.

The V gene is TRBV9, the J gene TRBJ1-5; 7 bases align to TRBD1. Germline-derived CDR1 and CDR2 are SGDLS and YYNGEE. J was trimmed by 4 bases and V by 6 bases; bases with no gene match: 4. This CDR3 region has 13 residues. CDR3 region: CASNRGPNQPQHF. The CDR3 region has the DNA TGTGCCAGCAACAGGGGCCCTAATCAGCCCCAGCATTTT.

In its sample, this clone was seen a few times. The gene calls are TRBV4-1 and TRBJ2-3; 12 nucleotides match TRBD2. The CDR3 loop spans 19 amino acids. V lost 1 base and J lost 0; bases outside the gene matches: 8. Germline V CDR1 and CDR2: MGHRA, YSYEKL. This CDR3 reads CASSQGLAGEGTSTDTQYF. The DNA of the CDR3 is TGCGCCAGCAGCCAAGGACTAGCGGGGGAAGGGACTAGCACAGATACGCAGTATTTT.

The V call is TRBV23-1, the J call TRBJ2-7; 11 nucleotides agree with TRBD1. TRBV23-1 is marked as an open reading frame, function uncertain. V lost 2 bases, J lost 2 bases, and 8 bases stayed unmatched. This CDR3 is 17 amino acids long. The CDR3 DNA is TGCGCCAGCAGTCAAATCATCCGGGACAGGGGGACCTACGAGCAGTACTTC. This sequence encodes CASSQIIRDRGTYEQYF.